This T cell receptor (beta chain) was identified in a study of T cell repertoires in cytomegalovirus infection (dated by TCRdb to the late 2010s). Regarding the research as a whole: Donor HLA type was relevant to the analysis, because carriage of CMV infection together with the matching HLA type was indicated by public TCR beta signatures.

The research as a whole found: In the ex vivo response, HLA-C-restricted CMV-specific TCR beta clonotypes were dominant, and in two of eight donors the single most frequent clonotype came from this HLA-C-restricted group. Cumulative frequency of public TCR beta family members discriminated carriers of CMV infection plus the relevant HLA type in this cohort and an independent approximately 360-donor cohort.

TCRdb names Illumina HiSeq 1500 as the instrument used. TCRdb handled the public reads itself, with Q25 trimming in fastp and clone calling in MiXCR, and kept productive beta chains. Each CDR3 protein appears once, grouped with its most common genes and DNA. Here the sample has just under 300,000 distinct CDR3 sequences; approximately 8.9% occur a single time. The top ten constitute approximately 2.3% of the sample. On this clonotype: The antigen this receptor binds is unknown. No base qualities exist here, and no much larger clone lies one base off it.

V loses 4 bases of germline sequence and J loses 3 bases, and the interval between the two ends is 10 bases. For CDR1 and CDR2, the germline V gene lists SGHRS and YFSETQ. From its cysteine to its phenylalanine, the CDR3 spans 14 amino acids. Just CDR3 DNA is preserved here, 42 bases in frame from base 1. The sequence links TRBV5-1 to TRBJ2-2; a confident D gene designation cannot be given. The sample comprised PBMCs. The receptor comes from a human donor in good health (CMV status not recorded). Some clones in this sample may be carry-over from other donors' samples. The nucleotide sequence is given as TGCGCCAGCAGCCCCCACCGGGACACCGGGGAGCTGTTTTTT. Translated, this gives CASSPHRDTGELFF.